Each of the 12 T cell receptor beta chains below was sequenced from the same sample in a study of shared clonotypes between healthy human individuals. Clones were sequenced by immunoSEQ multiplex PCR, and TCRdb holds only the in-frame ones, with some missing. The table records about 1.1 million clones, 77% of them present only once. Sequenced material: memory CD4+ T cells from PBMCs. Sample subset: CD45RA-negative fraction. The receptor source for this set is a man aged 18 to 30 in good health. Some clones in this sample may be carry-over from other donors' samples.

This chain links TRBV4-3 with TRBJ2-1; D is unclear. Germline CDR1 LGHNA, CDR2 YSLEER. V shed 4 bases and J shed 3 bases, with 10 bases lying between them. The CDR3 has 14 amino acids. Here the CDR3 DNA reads TGCGCCAGCAGCCGAGACGGCAACTACAATGAGCAGTTCTTC. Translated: CASSRDGNYNEQFF.

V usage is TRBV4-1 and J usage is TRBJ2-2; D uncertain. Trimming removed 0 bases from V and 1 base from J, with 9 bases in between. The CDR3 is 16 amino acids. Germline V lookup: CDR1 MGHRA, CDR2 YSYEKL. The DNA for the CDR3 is TGCGCCAGCAGCCAAGAATGGATGATGAACACCGGGGAGCTGTTTTTT. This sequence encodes CASSQEWMMNTGELFF.

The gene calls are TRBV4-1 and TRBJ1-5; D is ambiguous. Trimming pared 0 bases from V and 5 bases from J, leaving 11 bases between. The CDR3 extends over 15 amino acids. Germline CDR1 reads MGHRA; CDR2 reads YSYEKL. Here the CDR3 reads CASSQETSGYQPQHF. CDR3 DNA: TGCGCCAGCAGCCAAGAGACATCGGGTTATCAGCCCCAGCATTTT.

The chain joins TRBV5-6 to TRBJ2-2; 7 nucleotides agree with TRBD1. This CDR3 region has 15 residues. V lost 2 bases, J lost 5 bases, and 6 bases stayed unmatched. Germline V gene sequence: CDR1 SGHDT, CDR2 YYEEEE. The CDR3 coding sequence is TGTGCCAGCAGCTTCCGGGACAGACAGACCGGGGAGCTGTTTTTT. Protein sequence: CASSFRDRQTGELFF.

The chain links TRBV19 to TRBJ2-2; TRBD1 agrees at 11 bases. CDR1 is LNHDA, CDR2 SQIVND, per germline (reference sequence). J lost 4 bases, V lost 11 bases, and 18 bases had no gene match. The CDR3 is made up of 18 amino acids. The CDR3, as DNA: TGTGCCTCAGTAGGGTGGACAGGGGGCGATAGAGGCACCGGGGAGCTGTTTTTT. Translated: CASVGWTGGDRGTGELFF.

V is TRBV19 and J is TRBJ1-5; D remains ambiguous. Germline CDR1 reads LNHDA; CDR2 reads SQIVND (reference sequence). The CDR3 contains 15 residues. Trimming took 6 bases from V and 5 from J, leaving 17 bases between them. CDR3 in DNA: TGTGCCAGTAGCCCTACGGACCGCTCCTATCAGCCCCAGCATTTT. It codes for CASSPTDRSYQPQHF.

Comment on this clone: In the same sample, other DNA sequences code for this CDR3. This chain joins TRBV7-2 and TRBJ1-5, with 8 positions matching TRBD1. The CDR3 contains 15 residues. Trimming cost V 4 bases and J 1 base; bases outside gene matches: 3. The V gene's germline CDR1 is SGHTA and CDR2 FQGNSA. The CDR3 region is CASSSGTGSNQPQHF. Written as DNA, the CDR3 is TGTGCCAGCAGCTCGGGGACAGGCAGCAATCAGCCCCAGCATTTT.

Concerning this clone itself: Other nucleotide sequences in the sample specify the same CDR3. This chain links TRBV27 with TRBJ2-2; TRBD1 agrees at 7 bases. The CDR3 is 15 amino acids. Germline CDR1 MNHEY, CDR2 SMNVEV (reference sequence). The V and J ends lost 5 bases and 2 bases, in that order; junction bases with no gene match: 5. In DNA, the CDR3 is TGTGCCAGCAGTCCCGGGACAGTAAACACCGGGGAGCTGTTTTTT. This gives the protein CASSPGTVNTGELFF.

The CDR3 here is CASSRLPWGQPQHF. CDR3 sequence (DNA): TGTGCCAGCAGCCGCCTGCCCTGGGGTCAGCCCCAGCATTTT. The rearrangement links TRBV7-4 to TRBJ1-5; D unresolved. Between the trimmed V and J ends, which lost 5 bases and 6 bases, there was a span of 14 bases. Germline CDR1 reads SGHVT; CDR2 reads SQSDAQ. This CDR3 spans 14 amino acids.

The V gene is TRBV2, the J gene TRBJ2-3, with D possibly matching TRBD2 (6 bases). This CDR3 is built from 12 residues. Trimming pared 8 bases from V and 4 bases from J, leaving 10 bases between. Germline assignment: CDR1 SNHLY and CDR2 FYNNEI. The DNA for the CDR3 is TGTGCCAGCGCGACGGGAGCAGATACGCAGTATTTT. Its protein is CASATGADTQYF.

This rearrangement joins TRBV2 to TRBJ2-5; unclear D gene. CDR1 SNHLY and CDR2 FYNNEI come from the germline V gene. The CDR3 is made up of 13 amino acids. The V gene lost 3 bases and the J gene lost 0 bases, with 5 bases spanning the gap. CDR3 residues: CASSDLDQETQYF. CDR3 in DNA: TGTGCCAGCAGTGATTTGGACCAAGAGACCCAGTACTTC.

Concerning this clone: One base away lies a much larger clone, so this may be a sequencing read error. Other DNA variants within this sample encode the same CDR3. CDR3 amino acids: CATSRDRQPQHF. The CDR3 DNA reads TGTGCCACCAGCAGAGATCGACAGCCCCAGCATTTT. V and J are TRBV15 and TRBJ1-5, with D unclear. This CDR3 comprises 12 residues. V dropped 0 bases and J dropped 7 bases, with 4 bases sitting between them. CDR1 LNHNV and CDR2 YYDKDF come from the germline V gene (reference sequence).